This TCR beta chain was identified during a study of beta chain features in type 1 diabetes. Study observations and caveats: For patients and controls alike, PCR might favor shorter templates to the same degree. VDJ junctions sequenced from type 1 diabetes patients showed fewer insertions and more deletions.

Expressed TCRB transcripts were sequenced because the entire RNA isolate underwent reverse transcription. TCRdb's table, derived via immunoSEQ multiplex PCR, lists solely in-frame clones and lacks some. The sample carries 620,000 or so clones, 15% recorded once. Trimming took off 0 bases at V and 8 bases at J, with 13 bases between the two ends. CDR1 and CDR2 (germline): LNHNV, YYDKDF (reference sequence). The CDR3 consists of 14 residues. In regard to this clone: Its antigen is not identified.

This TCR came from a man aged 18 to 30 in good health. J is TRBJ1-1 and V is TRBV15; D gene uncertain. Source material: naive CD4+ T cells from blood. The DNA of the CDR3 is TGTGCCACCAGCAGAGATCCCGGGTTAAGAGAAGCTTTCTTT. This translates into CATSRDPGLREAFF.